The rows below give T cell receptor beta chains drawn from one sample of a study of vaccination and CD4 T cells after COVID-19. TCRdb fed the PCR reads into MiXCR, producing one record per CDR3 protein. The repertoire holds about 17,000 distinct CDR3 sequences, with approximately 41% as singletons. These receptors have no known antigen. Material: CD4+ T cells from blood, cultured in vitro. Receptor source: a human donor who had recovered from COVID-19. CDR3s include the opening cysteine and the closing phenylalanine or tryptophan. Each record gives: V gene, J gene, clone size, D gene, CDR3 protein, CDR3 DNA. The D gene is left open where the match is weak. Some rows mark clone size as missing; the rest say once, few, many or name a class of expanded clone.

TRBV2,TRBJ2-7,.,.,CASSETQSGEQYF,TGTGCCAGCAGTGAAACGCAATCCGGCGAGCAGTACTTC
TRBV4-2,TRBJ2-1,.,.,CASSRYVGETNLGEQFF,TGTGCCAGCAGCCGGTACGTTGGCGAGACCAACCTCGGTGAGCAGTTCTTC
TRBV6-1,TRBJ2-1,.,.,CASSNMPGLSNNEQFF,TGTGCCAGCAGCAACATGCCGGGACTCAGTAACAATGAGCAGTTCTTC
TRBV20-1,TRBJ2-5,.,.,CSAFRDQETQYF,TGCAGTGCCTTTCGGGACCAAGAGACCCAGTACTTC
TRBV6-5,TRBJ2-3,.,TRBD2,CASSSNPVGLAGDTDTQYF,TGTGCCAGCAGTTCGAACCCCGTTGGACTAGCGGGCGACACAGATACGCAGTATTTT
TRBV7-9,TRBJ2-3,few,.,CASKGSGRAGSTDTQYF,TGTGCCAGCAAAGGAAGTGGCAGGGCGGGGAGCACAGATACGCAGTATTTT
TRBV7-8,TRBJ1-3,.,TRBD1,CASTPRQGLSGNTIYF,TGTGCCAGCACGCCGAGACAGGGACTCTCTGGAAACACCATATATTTT
TRBV28,TRBJ1-5,.,.,CASNQPRAGNQPQHF,TGTGCCAGCAACCAACCACGTGCAGGGAACCAGCCCCAGCATTTT
TRBV12-3/TRBV12-4,TRBJ1-6,few,.,CASSLYGGPLHF,TGTGCCAGCAGTTTATATGGGGGCCCCCTCCACTTT
TRBV20-1,TRBJ1-2,few,TRBD1,CSARPRDRAYGYTF,TGCAGTGCTAGACCCAGGGACAGGGCCTATGGCTACACCTTC
TRBV6-1,TRBJ2-2,.,.,CASRKRKNTGELFF,TGTGCCAGCAGAAAGCGGAAGAACACCGGGGAGCTGTTTTTT
TRBV20-1,TRBJ2-3,few,.,CSAGVQGVSTDTQYF,TGCAGTGCGGGGGTACAGGGTGTAAGCACAGATACGCAGTATTTT
TRBV4-2,TRBJ2-3,.,TRBD2,CASSHALLPETSVTDTQYF,TGTGCCAGCAGCCACGCATTACTACCGGAGACTAGCGTCACAGATACGCAGTATTTT
TRBV2,TRBJ1-5,few,TRBD1,CASTGGEHQPQHF,TGTGCCAGCACAGGGGGCGAACACCAGCCCCAGCATTTT
TRBV27,TRBJ2-3,.,.,CAARSHGTDTQYF,TGTGCCGCTCGCTCCCACGGGACAGATACGCAGTATTTT
TRBV11-2,TRBJ2-5,.,.,CASLDRRTQETQYF,TGTGCCAGCCTTGATAGGCGAACGCAAGAGACCCAGTACTTC
TRBV7-3,TRBJ1-3,.,.,CASSSPWASSGNTIYF,TGTGCCAGCAGCTCCCCATGGGCGTCCTCAGGAAACACCATATATTTT
TRBV5-1,TRBJ2-7,.,.,CASSSDLTRQYF,TGCGCCAGCAGCTCGGACCTTACTAGGCAGTACTTC
TRBV4-3,TRBJ2-1,.,.,CASSQESVRRVFSDSYNEQFF,TGCGCCAGCAGCCAAGAATCGGTCCGACGGGTATTTTCAGACTCCTACAATGAGCAGTTCTTC
TRBV10-3,TRBJ1-1,few,.,CAISESRTNENTEAFF,TGTGCCATCAGTGAGTCGCGGACAAATGAGAACACTGAAGCTTTCTTT
TRBV6-5,TRBJ2-3,few,.,CASSYSIPGLITDTQYF,TGTGCCAGCAGTTACTCGATTCCGGGACTCATCACAGATACGCAGTATTTT
TRBV20-1,TRBJ2-1,.,TRBD2,CSARGLAGVHEQFF,TGCAGTGCTAGAGGACTAGCGGGAGTCCATGAGCAGTTCTTC
TRBV14,TRBJ1-1,.,TRBD1,CVSSQDRDRVTEAFF,TGTGTCAGCAGCCAAGACCGGGACAGGGTTACTGAAGCTTTCTTT
TRBV6-1,TRBJ1-2,.,.,CASSPRNTANYGYTF,TGTGCCAGCAGTCCTCGGAACACAGCTAACTATGGCTACACCTTC
TRBV11-3,TRBJ2-7,.,.,CASSSDQGYEQYF,TGTGCCAGCAGCTCCGACCAGGGGTACGAGCAGTACTTC
TRBV20-1,TRBJ2-7,few,.,CSLGGGAEQYF,TGCAGCCTAGGAGGGGGGGCCGAGCAGTACTTC
TRBV20-1,TRBJ2-1,few,TRBD1,CSARPRTGSSYNEQFF,TGCAGTGCTAGACCGAGGACAGGCAGCTCCTACAATGAGCAGTTCTTC
TRBV20-1,TRBJ2-3,.,.,CSASRETTDTQYF,TGCAGTGCTAGCCGCGAGACCACAGATACGCAGTATTTT
TRBV28,TRBJ1-2,.,.,CASSPVQTSYGYTF,TGTGCCAGCAGCCCGGTCCAGACGAGCTATGGCTACACCTTC
TRBV6-2/TRBV6-3,TRBJ2-3,.,.,CASSYRSQRTDTQYF,TGTGCCAGCAGTTATCGGAGCCAACGCACAGATACGCAGTATTTT
TRBV7-8,TRBJ2-3,.,.,CASGSADTQYF,TGTGCCAGCGGGAGTGCAGATACGCAGTATTTT
TRBV12-3/TRBV12-4,TRBJ2-5,.,.,CASSLAGNQDLTQYF,TGTGCCAGCAGTTTAGCGGGGAACCAAGATTTGACCCAGTACTTC
TRBV5-1,TRBJ2-2,.,.,CASSLGDPGELFF,TGCGCCAGCAGCTTGGGGGATCCCGGGGAGCTGTTTTTT
TRBV20-1,TRBJ1-4,.,.,CSARRRTIENEKLFF,TGCAGTGCTAGACGCCGGACAATCGAAAATGAAAAACTGTTTTTT
TRBV20-1,TRBJ2-3,.,TRBD2,CSARNAGTSGFTDTQYF,TGCAGTGCTAGAAACGCCGGGACTAGCGGTTTCACAGATACGCAGTATTTT
TRBV21-1,TRBJ1-2,.,.,CASSVVDSRPYGYTF,TGTGCCAGCAGCGTAGTCGACAGTCGTCCCTATGGCTACACCTTC
TRBV6-5,TRBJ1-1,.,.,CASSYGWTPGGVNTEAFF,TGTGCCAGCAGTTACGGATGGACACCCGGGGGGGTGAACACTGAAGCTTTCTTT
TRBV7-3,TRBJ1-1,few,.,CASSLWGGGNTEAFF,TGTGCCAGCAGCTTATGGGGAGGAGGGAACACTGAAGCTTTCTTT
TRBV6-2/TRBV6-3,TRBJ1-1,.,.,CASSQTRNTEAFF,TGTGCCAGCAGCCAGACTCGGAACACTGAAGCTTTCTTT
TRBV11-3,TRBJ2-7,.,.,CASSARQGFLSYEQYF,TGTGCCAGCAGCGCCCGTCAGGGCTTTCTTTCCTACGAGCAGTACTTC
TRBV28,TRBJ2-1,.,.,CASSPPGLPRREQFF,TGTGCCAGCAGTCCCCCGGGACTCCCACGGCGTGAGCAGTTCTTC
TRBV27,TRBJ1-1,.,TRBD1,CASSIRQGGQAFF,TGTGCCAGCAGTATTCGACAGGGGGGACAAGCTTTCTTT
TRBV6-1,TRBJ1-6,few,.,CASSDWGTGNSPLHF,TGTGCCAGCAGTGACTGGGGGACGGGAAATTCACCCCTCCACTTT
TRBV4-3,TRBJ2-5,.,TRBD2,CASSLLAGDETQYF,TGCGCCAGCAGCTTACTAGCGGGAGATGAGACCCAGTACTTC